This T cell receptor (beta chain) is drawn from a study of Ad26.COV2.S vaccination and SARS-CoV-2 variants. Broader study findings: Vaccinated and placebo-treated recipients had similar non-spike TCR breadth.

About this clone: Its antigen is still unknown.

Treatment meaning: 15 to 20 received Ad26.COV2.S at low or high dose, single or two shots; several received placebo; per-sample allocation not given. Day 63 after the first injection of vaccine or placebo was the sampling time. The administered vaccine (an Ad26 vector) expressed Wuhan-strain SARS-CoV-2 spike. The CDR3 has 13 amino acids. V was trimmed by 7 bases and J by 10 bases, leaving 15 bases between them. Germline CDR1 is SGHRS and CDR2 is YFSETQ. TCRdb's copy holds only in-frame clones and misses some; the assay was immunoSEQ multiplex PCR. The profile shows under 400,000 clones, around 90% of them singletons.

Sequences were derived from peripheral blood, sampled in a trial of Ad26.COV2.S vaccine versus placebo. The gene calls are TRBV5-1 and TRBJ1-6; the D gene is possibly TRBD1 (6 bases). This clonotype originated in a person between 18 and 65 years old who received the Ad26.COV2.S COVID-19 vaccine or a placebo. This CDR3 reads CASGTVQGSPLHF. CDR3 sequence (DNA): TGCGCCAGCGGCACAGTTCAGGGGTCACCCCTCCACTTT.